This T cell receptor (beta chain) emerged from a study of human T cells and chemical hapten exposure. Study details: The upper back received 0.01% DPC by patch testing, with results read at 6 days.

This clonotype was counted between two and nine times. Its cognate antigen is unknown. The DNA is left out, because the CDR3 cannot be placed on it with certainty; the CDR3 is given as TCRdb lists it. Study observations and caveats: With DPC sensitization, TCRs exceeding 1 in 1000 frequency showed no change.

The CDR3 contains 20 residues when both ends are counted. During construction of the library, unique molecular identifiers were attached to individual cDNA molecules for quantitative, reproducible TCR counting. In the authors' workflow: Per-sample TCR counts ranged from 23,224 to 690,600, median roughly 96,000. TCRdb reprocessed the RACE reads via MiXCR and lists one record per CDR3 protein. TCRdb, not the original authors, processed these V and J calls. This sample has roughly 160,000 distinct CDR3 sequences, with approximately 15% found just once. Indicated time point: patch test 1, 2 weeks after DPC sensitization. The treatment here: therapeutic diphenylcyclopropenone sensitization with weekly scalp DPC.

V gene TRBV7-5 combines with J gene TRBJ1-5; the table calls TRBD1, which could not be checked here. TRBV7-5 is marked as a pseudogene. The sequencing used whole blood, collected in connection with sensitization to the hapten diphenylcyclopropenone (DPC). This sequence was found in a woman aged 30 to 39 with alopecia areata. Some clones in this sample may be carry-over from other donors' samples. CDR3 sequence reads: CISVSEAPGMRSHSNQPQHF.